This T cell receptor (beta chain) emerged from a study of Tregs in tolerant kidney transplant recipients. This clone was detected once. The antigen remains unidentified. TCRdb keeps only in-frame clones here, not all; method: immunoSEQ multiplex PCR. Of around 5,600 clones in the sample, about 90% were seen once. The input for sequencing was Tregs from blood cultured with allogeneic cells, taken before the transplant. This clonotype was sampled from a human patient who received a combined kidney and bone marrow transplant.

The CDR3 reads CASSPGLQMNTEAFF. The CDR3 DNA reads as TGCGCCAGCAGCCCGGGACTGCAGATGAACACTGAAGCTTTCTTT. The V and J genes are TRBV5-1 and TRBJ1-1; D perhaps matches TRBD1 (5 bases). This CDR3 has 15 residues. In germline, CDR1 is SGHRS, CDR2 YFSETQ. V lost 4 bases, J lost 0 bases, and 13 bases lay in between.